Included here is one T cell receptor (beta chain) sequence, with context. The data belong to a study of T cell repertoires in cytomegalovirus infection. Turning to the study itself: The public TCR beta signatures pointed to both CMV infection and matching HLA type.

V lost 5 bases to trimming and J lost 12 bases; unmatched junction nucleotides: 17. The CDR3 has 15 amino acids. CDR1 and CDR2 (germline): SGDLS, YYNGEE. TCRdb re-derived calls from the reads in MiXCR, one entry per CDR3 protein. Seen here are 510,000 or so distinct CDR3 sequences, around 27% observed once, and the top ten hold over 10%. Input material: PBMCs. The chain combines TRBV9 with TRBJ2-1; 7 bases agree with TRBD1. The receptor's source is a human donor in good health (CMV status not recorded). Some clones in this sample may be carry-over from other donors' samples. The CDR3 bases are TGTGCCAGCAGTAAGACCGGGACAGCTATCTCGGGGCAGTTCTTC. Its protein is CASSKTGTAISGQFF.